The 32 T cell receptor beta chains below were found in one sample sequenced in a study of blood T cells in healthy people across ages. Together with a sample-barcoded 5' primer, a J-beta primer mix was included in a second PCR lasting roughly 6 to 12 cycles. TCRdb recomputed calls from the 5' RACE reads with MiXCR, one row per CDR3 protein. This sample has roughly 1.4 million distinct CDR3 sequences; roughly 60% occur once, and the top ten carry 5.5% to 8%. Material: blood. Every receptor here comes from a young man in good health.

This clonotype came up a few times. This chain connects TRBV7-2 to TRBJ1-2; D gene ambiguous. Germline V gene data show CDR1 as SGHTA and CDR2 as FQGNSA. The CDR3 spans 12 residues. V was clipped by 3 bases and J by 5 bases, with 7 bases between them. CDR3 DNA: TGTGCCAGCAGCTTCCCCGGGTATGGCTACACCTTC. Its translation is CASSFPGYGYTF. Variable domain in full (rest from reference TRBV7-2 and TRBJ1-2): GAGVSQSPSNKVTEKGKDVELRCDPISGHTALYWYRQSLGQGLEFLIYFQGNSAPDKSGLPSDRFSAERTGGSVSTLTIQRTQQEDSAVYLCASSFPGYGYTFGSGTRLTVV.

The genes are TRBV6-1 and TRBJ1-4; a possible D gene is TRBD1 (6 bases). Trimming cost V 8 bases and J 6 bases, with 13 bases left between them. The CDR3 runs 13 residues. Germline V gives CDR1 MNHNS, CDR2 SASEGT. CDR3 bases: TGTGCCAGCGGCGGGGGGCGTTATGAAAAACTGTTTTTT. Its protein is CASGGGRYEKLFF.

The chain has TRBV15 and TRBJ1-4, with no clear D. The germline gives CDR1 LNHNV, CDR2 YYDKDF (reference sequence). This CDR3 has 16 amino acids. With 3 bases removed from V and 0 bases from J, the gap between germline ends came to 11 bases. The CDR3 nucleotides read TGTGCCACCAGCAGTGGGAGCAGTTCAACTAATGAAAAACTGTTTTTT. Translating gives CATSSGSSSTNEKLFF.

The chain links TRBV4-1 to TRBJ1-2, with unresolved D. Trimming removed 4 bases from V and 3 bases from J, with 15 bases in between. The CDR3 spans 15 residues. Per the germline V gene, CDR1 is MGHRA and CDR2 is YSYEKL. CDR3 DNA sequence: TGCGCCAGCAGCCGACTTGGCCCCTTGGACTATGGCTACACCTTC. Translating gives CASSRLGPLDYGYTF.

This sequence joins TRBV7-2 and TRBJ2-2, with D unclear. Between the trimmed V and J ends, which lost 3 bases and 6 bases, there was a span of 8 bases. CDR3 length: 13 amino acids. Germline loops: CDR1 SGHTA, CDR2 FQGNSA. In DNA, the CDR3 is TGTGCCAGCAGCTTGCCCCAGGCCGGGGAGCTGTTTTTT. Its protein is CASSLPQAGELFF.

The gene calls are TRBV4-2 and TRBJ2-2, with a possible D match to TRBD1 (5 bases). V gave up 3 bases and J gave up 1 base, with 15 bases separating them. This CDR3 spans 17 amino acids. The V gene's germline CDR1 is LGHNA and CDR2 YNFKEQ. CDR3 sequence reads: CASSHPLGARNTGELFF. The CDR3 DNA sequence: TGTGCCAGCAGCCACCCGCTTGGGGCCCGGAACACCGGGGAGCTGTTTTTT.

The chain is built from TRBV12-3 or TRBV12-4 and TRBJ2-6; D call uncertain. The CDR3 covers 16 residues. Trimming removed 4 bases at V and 0 bases at J, with 10 bases between. The CDR3 coding sequence is TGTGCCAGCAGTTGGAAGTTCCGCTCTGGGGCCAACGTCCTGACTTTC. This translates into CASSWKFRSGANVLTF.

This clonotype was counted a few times. The rearrangement links TRBV12-3 or TRBV12-4 to TRBJ2-6; no firm D call. The CDR3 runs to 15 residues. V was pared by 6 bases and J by 3 bases, with 12 bases between. CDR3 bases: TGTGCCAGCAGCCCCGGGCCTATTGGGGCCAACGTCCTGACTTTC. The encoded protein is CASSPGPIGANVLTF.

This chain joins TRBV12-3 or TRBV12-4 and TRBJ2-7; 8 bases are a match to TRBD1. The V gene end was trimmed by 7 bases and the J gene end by 1 base; junction bases not matched to a gene: 12. The CDR3 has 16 residues. CDR3 sequence: CASTTQGAGDSYEQYF. The CDR3 nucleotides are TGTGCCAGCACTACCCAGGGGGCAGGGGATTCCTACGAGCAGTACTTC.

The chain is built from TRBV11-2 and TRBJ2-3; D remains ambiguous. From germline, CDR1 is SGHAT and CDR2 FQNNGV. The ends were cut back, 3 bases at V and 7 bases at J, with 8 bases in the middle. The CDR3 totals 12 residues. The CDR3 bases are TGTGCCAGCAGCTTCTTTAGGAATACGCAGTATTTT. It translates to CASSFFRNTQYF.

This clonotype was seen a handful of times. This chain uses TRBV7-2 with TRBJ2-3; TRBD2 aligns across 7 bases. The J segment lost 2 bases and the V segment lost 5 bases, leaving 7 bases of the junction unmatched. There are 15 residues in the CDR3. Germline-derived CDR1 and CDR2 are SGHTA and FQGNSA. CDR3 bases: TGTGCCAGCAGCATTCTAGCGGAGCACACAGATACGCAGTATTTT. Protein sequence: CASSILAEHTDTQYF.

This clonotype appeared a few times. This chain connects TRBV28 to TRBJ2-3; the D gene could be TRBD1 or TRBD2 (5 bases each). V gave up 3 bases and J gave up 0 bases, with 10 bases separating them. This CDR3 region has 15 residues. From germline, CDR1 is MDHEN and CDR2 SYDVKM. CDR3: CASSFRGASTDTQYF. The CDR3 DNA sequence: TGTGCCAGCAGTTTTAGGGGAGCTAGCACAGATACGCAGTATTTT.

The V call is TRBV7-9, the J call TRBJ2-5, with 10 bases aligning to TRBD2. Germline CDR1 is SEHNR and CDR2 is FQNEAQ (reference sequence). The CDR3 covers 17 residues. J gave up 4 bases and V 6 bases, and 14 bases lay outside the gene matches. In DNA, the CDR3 is TGTGCCAGCAGTTTCCTCATATCCGGGACTAGCGTAGAGACCCAGTACTTC. Amino acids: CASSFLISGTSVETQYF. The full variable domain, in which reference TRBV7-9 and TRBJ2-5 provide the parts outside the CDR3, is DTGVSQNPRHKITKRGQNVTFRCDPISEHNRLYWYRQTLGQGPEFLTYFQNEAQLEKSRLLSDRFSAERPKGSFSTLEIQRTEQGDSAMYLCASSFLISGTSVETQYFGPGTRLLVL.

The sample holds a few counts of this clonotype. The rearrangement joins TRBV21-1 to TRBJ2-3. TRBV21-1 is reported as a pseudogene. This CDR3 has 13 amino acids. The CDR3: CASSKDRVDTQYF. In DNA form, the CDR3 reads TGTGCCAGCAGCAAAGATCGGGTAGATACGCAGTATTTT.

The chain uses TRBV27 and TRBJ2-5; 7 nucleotides align to TRBD2. With 2 bases clipped from V and 3 bases from J, the junction kept 9 bases outside the gene matches. CDR3 length equals 16 residues. Germline V gene data show CDR1 as MNHEY and CDR2 as SMNVEV (reference sequence). CDR3 sequence: CASSLALGGNKETQYF. CDR3 DNA: TGTGCCAGCAGTTTAGCATTGGGGGGGAACAAAGAGACCCAGTACTTC.

This clonotype has more than one count but fewer than ten. This rearrangement joins TRBV4-1 to TRBJ1-2, with a weak D call TRBD1 (5 bases). Germline CDR1 reads MGHRA; CDR2 reads YSYEKL. The CDR3 is made up of 14 amino acids. Trimming removed 4 bases from V and 3 bases from J, with 12 bases in between. CDR3 sequence reads: CASSPPGADYGYTF. The CDR3 nucleotides read TGCGCCAGCAGCCCACCTGGGGCGGACTATGGCTACACCTTC.

This clonotype showed up just a few times. The chain couples TRBV29-1 to TRBJ2-1; D uncertain. V was pared by 7 bases and J by 5 bases, with 6 bases between. The CDR3 is 10 residues long. The germline V gene has CDR1 SQVTM and CDR2 ANQGSEA. The chain's CDR3 is CSADDNEQFF. The CDR3 DNA is TGCAGCGCCGACGACAATGAGCAGTTCTTC.

On this clonotype itself: The DNA is omitted, as the CDR3 cannot be located on it reliably, and the CDR3 follows TCRdb's listing. The chain carries TRBV21-1 and TRBJ2-1; TRBD2 is the table's D call and was not checked against the DNA. TRBV21-1 has pseudogene status. The CDR3 is made up of 15 amino acids, end residues included. The CDR3 reads CASSKVFARGSEQFF.

This clonotype was observed a few times. The chain links TRBV10-3 to TRBJ2-7; no firm D call. V shed 10 bases and J shed 0 bases, with 7 bases lying between them. The CDR3 consists of 11 residues. Germline V gene lookup returns CDR1 ENHRY and CDR2 SYGVKD. CDR3 amino acids: CATADSYEQYF. The CDR3 DNA is TGTGCCACCGCAGACTCCTACGAGCAGTACTTC.

V is TRBV3-1 and J is TRBJ2-5, with unresolved D. Trimming pared 0 bases from V and 5 bases from J, leaving 13 bases between. Germline CDR1 and CDR2: LGHDT and YNNKEL (reference sequence). The CDR3 runs to 15 residues. The CDR3 DNA reads as TGTGCCAGCAGCCAAGATTCGGGCGCGACGGAGACCCAGTACTTC. Translated: CASSQDSGATETQYF.

CDR3 sequence reads: CASSLSGGWAQYF. Here the CDR3 DNA reads TGTGCCAGCAGTTTGAGCGGGGGTTGGGCCCAGTACTTC. The rearrangement links TRBV27 to TRBJ2-5; 8 bases match TRBD2. J was trimmed by 9 bases and V by 3 bases; bases with no gene match: 6. The CDR3 has 13 residues. From germline, CDR1 is MNHEY and CDR2 SMNVEV (reference sequence).

The gene calls are TRBV15 and TRBJ2-7, with unresolved D. The V gene's germline CDR1 is LNHNV and CDR2 YYDKDF (reference sequence). V was clipped by 6 bases and J by 3 bases, with 18 bases between them. The CDR3 has 15 residues. CDR3: CATRSGGSNLYEQYF. CDR3 nucleotides: TGTGCCACCAGGTCCGGTGGGTCGAATCTCTACGAGCAGTACTTC.

This chain joins TRBV29-1 and TRBJ2-4, with 8 bases matching TRBD1. The assigned J gene may be wrong: the sequence end matches TRBJ2-5 better. Germline V gives CDR1 SQVTM, CDR2 ANQGSEA. The CDR3 runs to 13 residues. This CDR3 reads CSVQGGGWETQYF. The CDR3, as DNA: TGCAGCGTACAGGGGGGAGGCTGGGAGACCCAGTACTTC.

The CDR3 DNA sequence: TGTGCCAGCAGAGGCTGGGGAGGAGATACGCAGTATTTT. Protein product: CASRGWGGDTQYF. This chain joins TRBV6-2 or TRBV6-3 and TRBJ2-3; the D gene is possibly TRBD2 (6 bases). The CDR3 is 13 residues long. From germline, CDR1 is MNHEY and CDR2 SVGEGT. V was clipped by 6 bases and J by 5 bases, with 12 bases between them.

The chain combines TRBV7-9 with TRBJ1-1; D is ambiguous. CDR3 length: 12 amino acids. Germline V gene sequence: CDR1 SEHNR, CDR2 FQNEAQ (reference sequence). Deletions cut 1 base from V and 6 bases from J, with 6 bases between. The CDR3 region has the DNA TGTGCCAGCAGCTTAGGCTCCCCTGAAGCTTTCTTT. Translated, it gives CASSLGSPEAFF.

This clonotype was observed a handful of times. The V gene is TRBV27, the J gene TRBJ2-7, with 7 nucleotides matching TRBD1. Trimming took 6 bases from V and 3 from J; bases not matched to a gene: 11. The CDR3 runs to 15 residues. Germline V gene lookup returns CDR1 MNHEY and CDR2 SMNVEV (reference sequence). This CDR3 reads CASRTTGAGRYEQYF. The CDR3 coding sequence is TGTGCCAGCAGGACCACAGGGGCTGGCCGCTACGAGCAGTACTTC.

On this clonotype itself: One end of the junction varies from germline; a read error may be responsible. The genes are TRBV10-3 and TRBJ1-5; no reliable D call. The CDR3 is 14 residues long. Germline CDR1 and CDR2: ENHRY and SYGVKD. The CDR3 sequence: CAISDLPGNQPRHF. The CDR3 coding sequence is TGTGCCATCAGTGATTTGCCAGGCAATCAGCCCCGGCATTTT.

The chain combines TRBV9 with TRBJ1-6, with a possible D match to TRBD1 (5 bases). CDR1 is SGDLS and CDR2 is YYNGEE in the germline V gene. The V end lost 6 bases, the J end lost 6 bases, and 10 bases lay between the germline ends. The CDR3 length is 13 residues. The CDR3 sequence is CASNAGGNSPLHF. CDR3 coding DNA: TGTGCCAGCAATGCGGGGGGTAATTCACCCCTCCACTTT. Filled out from reference TRBV9 and TRBJ1-6, the complete variable domain reads DSGVTQTPKHLITATGQRVTLRCSPRSGDLSVYWYQQSLDQGLQFLIQYYNGEERAKGNILERFSAQQFPDLHSELNLSSLELGDSALYFCASNAGGNSPLHFGNGTRLTVT.

The table lists this clonotype with a few counts. The rearrangement links TRBV29-1 to TRBJ2-3, with D unresolved. Germline CDR1 is SQVTM and CDR2 is ANQGSEA. The CDR3 sequence is 12 residues long. CDR3 DNA sequence: TGCAGTGCCTGCCCTTCCACAGATACGCAGTATTTT. It translates to CSACPSTDTQYF.

This clonotype was observed once. V usage is TRBV6-5 and J usage is TRBJ2-4; 7 bases align to TRBD1. The closer fit of TRBJ2-7 to the DNA end suggests the J call may be wrong. From germline, CDR1 is MNHEY and CDR2 SVGAGI. CDR3 length: 14 residues. The CDR3 is CASSNTGATYEQYF. Here the CDR3 DNA reads TGTGCCAGCAGTAACACAGGGGCGACCTACGAGCAGTACTTC.

This chain joins TRBV24-1 and TRBJ1-5; 7 bases agree with TRBD1. J was trimmed by 6 bases and V by 4 bases; bases with no gene match: 5. CDR1 and CDR2 (germline): KGHDR, SFDVKD. CDR3 length equals 14 residues. The CDR3, as DNA: TGTGCCACCAGTGACCTGACAGGGACTCAGCCCCAGCATTTT. Translation gives CATSDLTGTQPQHF.

CDR3 bases: TGTGCCAGCAGTTTGGTGCAGGTCAATTCACCCCTCCACTTT. Its protein is CASSLVQVNSPLHF. This chain connects TRBV28 to TRBJ1-6; D gene unclear. Trimming stripped 3 bases from V and 7 bases from J, with 10 bases between. The CDR3 spans 14 residues. Germline CDR1 MDHEN, CDR2 SYDVKM.